This T cell receptor beta chain was recorded in a study of human T cells and chemical hapten exposure. Study-wide context: 2% DPC applied to a roughly 2 cm by roughly 2 cm arm area sensitized donors. A patient group, mainly female, showed alopecia areata, totalis or universalis.

Time point meaning: patch test 1, 2 weeks after DPC sensitization. The treatment: therapeutic diphenylcyclopropenone sensitization with weekly scalp DPC. TCRdb reprocessed the RACE reads with MiXCR, giving one entry per CDR3 protein. The sample lists 75,000 to 90,000 distinct CDR3 sequences; approximately 10% were seen once. Here the sequenced sample was whole blood, taken in connection with sensitization to the hapten diphenylcyclopropenone (DPC). The receptor was derived from a woman between 50 and 59 years old with alopecia areata. Some clones in this sample may be carry-over from other donors' samples.

The CDR3 bases are TGTGCCAGTAGTATAGGGCTGAGCACAGATACGCAGTATTTT. Translating it yields CASSIGLSTDTQYF. This chain joins TRBV19 and TRBJ2-3; D is unresolved. This CDR3 is built from 14 residues. The V end was cut by 1 base, the J end by 0 bases, with 5 bases between. Germline V gene sequence: CDR1 LNHDA, CDR2 SQIVND (reference sequence).